The 3 T cell receptor beta chains below were found in one sample sequenced in a study of spatial heterogeneity in lung cancer. TCRdb reprocessed the 5' RACE reads with MiXCR, giving one entry per CDR3 protein. The table has some 15,000 distinct CDR3 sequences, under 14% seen once. Time point described: sample taken at primary tumor resection. Researchers sequenced whole RNA taken from tumor, nontumor lung or frozen PBMC without sorting. The sequenced sample was PBMCs, obtained at surgery. These receptors were collected from a female donor with early-stage non-small cell lung cancer.

This clonotype has ten or more counts. The chain joins TRBV6-6 to TRBJ1-5; 9 bases fit TRBD1. Germline V gives CDR1 MNHNY, CDR2 SVGAGI (reference sequence). With 7 bases clipped from V and 3 bases from J, the junction kept 7 bases outside the gene matches. The CDR3 runs 15 residues. The CDR3 DNA sequence: TGTGCCAGCAATCTCGGACAGGGGTACAATCAGCCCCAGCATTTT. This codes for CASNLGQGYNQPQHF.

In its sample, this clonotype was seen a few times. The gene calls are TRBV7-2 and TRBJ2-3; the D is unclear. The CDR3 contains 13 residues. Trimming removed 0 bases at V and 5 bases at J, with 6 bases between. CDR1 and CDR2 from the germline V gene are SGHTA and FQGNSA. The CDR3 sequence: CASSLAPQDTQYF. CDR3 coding DNA: TGTGCCAGCAGCTTAGCTCCGCAAGATACGCAGTATTTT.

The chain employs TRBV19 and TRBJ1-5; TRBD1 matches at 8 bases. The ends lost 6 bases at V and 6 bases at J; junction bases unmatched: 7. In germline, CDR1 is LNHDA, CDR2 SQIVND (reference sequence). The length of the CDR3 is 14 residues. This CDR3 reads CASSDRGGVQPQHF. For the CDR3, the DNA is TGTGCCAGTAGCGACAGGGGAGGTGTTCAGCCCCAGCATTTT. Full variable domain (outside the CDR3, taken from reference TRBV19 and TRBJ1-5): DGGITQSPKYLFRKEGQNVTLSCEQNLNHDAMYWYRQDPGQGLRLIYYSQIVNDFQKGDIAEGYSVSREKKESFPLTVTSAQKNPTAFYLCASSDRGGVQPQHFGDGTRLSIL.